This TCR beta chain was identified in a study of blood T cell repertoires in COVID-19. Deletions cut 5 bases from V and 8 bases from J, with 15 bases between. The CDR3 loop spans 13 amino acids. Per the study methods: Reference gene primers were amplified, and this amplification served to estimate nucleated cell counts. Assay: immunoSEQ multiplex PCR; the TCRdb copy retains only in-frame clones and omits some. V and J calls and clone size are copied from that table; D and trimming were computed from the DNA. The table has approximately 140,000 clones, about 83% seen once. The Seattle patients joined while their infection was active and were tracked longitudinally afterward.

Sequencing was carried out using peripheral blood. This rearrangement joins TRBV12-3 or TRBV12-4 to TRBJ1-2; the D is unclear. The clonotype was recovered from a man in his thirties or forties with COVID-19, enrolled during active disease. This chain's CDR3 is CASSLGGPGGYTF. CDR3 in DNA: TGTGCCAGCAGTCTTGGCGGTCCCGGGGGCTACACCTTC.